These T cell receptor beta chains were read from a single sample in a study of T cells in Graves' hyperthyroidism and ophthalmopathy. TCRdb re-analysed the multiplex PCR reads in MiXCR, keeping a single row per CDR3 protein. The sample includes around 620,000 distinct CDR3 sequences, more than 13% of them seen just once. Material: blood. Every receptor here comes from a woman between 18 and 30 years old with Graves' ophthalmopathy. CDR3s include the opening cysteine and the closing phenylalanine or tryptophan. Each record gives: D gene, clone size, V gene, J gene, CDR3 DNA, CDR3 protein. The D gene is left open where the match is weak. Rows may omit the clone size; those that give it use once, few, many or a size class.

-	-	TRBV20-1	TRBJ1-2	TGCAGTGCTATAAAGGGGGGTATTTGGGATAACTATGGCTACACCTTC	CSAIKGGIWDNYGYTF
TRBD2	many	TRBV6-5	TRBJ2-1	TGTGCCAGCAGTTACGGCCTAGCGGGTTACAATGAGCAGTTCTTC	CASSYGLAGYNEQFF
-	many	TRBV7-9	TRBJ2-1	TGTGCCAGCAGCTTAGGGGCGGCGGGACCCACCTACAATGAGCAGTTCTTC	CASSLGAAGPTYNEQFF
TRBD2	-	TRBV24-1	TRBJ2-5	TGTGCCACCAGTGACCTGGGGGGGAAGTCTGGGAACCAAGAGACCCAGTACTTC	CATSDLGGKSGNQETQYF
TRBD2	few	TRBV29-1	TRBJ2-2	TGCAGCGTTGAAGCGCTAGCGGGAGTGTACACCGGGGAGCTGTTTTTT	CSVEALAGVYTGELFF
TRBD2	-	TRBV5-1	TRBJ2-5	TGCGCCAGCAGCCCCTCGACTAGCGGACAAGAGACCCAGTACTTC	CASSPSTSGQETQYF
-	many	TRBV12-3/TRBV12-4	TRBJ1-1	TGTGCCAGCAGTTTAGCGCAGAGGACTGAAGCTTTCTTT	CASSLAQRTEAFF
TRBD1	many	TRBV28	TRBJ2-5	TGTGCCAGCAGATCCGGGACAGGGGACCAAGAGACCCAGTACTTC	CASRSGTGDQETQYF
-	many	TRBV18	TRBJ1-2	TGTGCCAGCTCACCGGCGAGAGCTGAGAACTATGGCTACACCTTC	CASSPARAENYGYTF
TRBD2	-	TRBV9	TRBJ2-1	TGTGCCAGCAGCGTAGGAGTGGGAGGGTTCACCTACAATGAGCAGTTCTTC	CASSVGVGGFTYNEQFF
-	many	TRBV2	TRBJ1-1	TGTGCCAGCAGGGCCCCTCTGGACACTGAAGCTTTCTTT	CASRAPLDTEAFF
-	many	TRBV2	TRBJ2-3	TGTGCCAGCACCGAGGGGAGCAGGGATACGCAGTATTTT	CASTEGSRDTQYF
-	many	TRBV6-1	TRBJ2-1	TGTGCCAGCCAGGGAAGCTACAATGAGCAGTTCTTC	CASQGSYNEQFF
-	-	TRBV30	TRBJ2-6	TGTGCCCACGCGGCCTCTGGGGCCAACGTCCTGACTTTC	CAHAASGANVLTF
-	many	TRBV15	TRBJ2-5	TGTGCCACCAGCAGAGATTTAGGGGAGACCCAGTACTTC	CATSRDLGETQYF